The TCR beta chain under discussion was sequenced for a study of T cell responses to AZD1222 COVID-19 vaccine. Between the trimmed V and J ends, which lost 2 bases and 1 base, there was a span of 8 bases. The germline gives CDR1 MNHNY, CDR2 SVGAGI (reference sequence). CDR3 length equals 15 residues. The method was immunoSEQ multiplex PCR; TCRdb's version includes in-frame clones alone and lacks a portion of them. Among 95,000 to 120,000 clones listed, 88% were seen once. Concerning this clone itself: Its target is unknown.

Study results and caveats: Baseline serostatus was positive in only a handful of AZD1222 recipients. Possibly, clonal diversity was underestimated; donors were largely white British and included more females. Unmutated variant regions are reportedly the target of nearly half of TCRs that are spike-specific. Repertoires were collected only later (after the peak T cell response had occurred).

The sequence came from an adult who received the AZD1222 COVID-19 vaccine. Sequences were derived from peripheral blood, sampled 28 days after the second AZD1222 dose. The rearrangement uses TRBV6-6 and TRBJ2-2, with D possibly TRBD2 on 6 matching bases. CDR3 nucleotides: TGTGCCAGCAGTTACACCGGGGGGAACACCGGGGAGCTGTTTTTT. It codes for CASSYTGGNTGELFF.